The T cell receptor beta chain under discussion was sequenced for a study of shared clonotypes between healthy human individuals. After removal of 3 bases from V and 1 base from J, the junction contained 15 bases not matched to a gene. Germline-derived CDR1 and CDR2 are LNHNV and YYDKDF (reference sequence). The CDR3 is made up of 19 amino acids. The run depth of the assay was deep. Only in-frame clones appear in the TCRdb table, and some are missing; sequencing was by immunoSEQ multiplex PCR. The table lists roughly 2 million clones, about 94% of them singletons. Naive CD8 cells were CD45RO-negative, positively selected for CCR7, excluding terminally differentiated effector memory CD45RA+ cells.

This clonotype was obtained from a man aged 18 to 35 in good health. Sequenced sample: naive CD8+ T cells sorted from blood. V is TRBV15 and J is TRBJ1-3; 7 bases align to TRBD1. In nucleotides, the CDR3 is TGTGCCACCAGCAGGGGACAGAACGACGTAGGGGGGTCTGGAAACACCATATATTTT. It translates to CATSRGQNDVGGSGNTIYF. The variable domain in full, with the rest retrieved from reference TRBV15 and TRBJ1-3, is DAMVIQNPRYQVTQFGKPVTLSCSQTLNHNVMYWYQQKSSQAPKLLFHYYDKDFNNEADTPDNFQSRRPNTSFCFLDIRSPGLGDTAMYLCATSRGQNDVGGSGNTIYFGEGSWLTVV.